Given below is one T cell receptor (beta chain) in context. What it binds is not known. Specified time point: blood 4 weeks post-SBRT, at nephrectomy. Treatment denoted: 15 Gy SBRT to primary tumor, nephrectomy 4 weeks later. Serial blood draws occurred at baseline and 2 and 4 weeks post-SBRT. Clear cell pathology was present in this patient's renal cell carcinoma. Germline V CDR1 and CDR2: LNHDA, SQIVND (reference sequence). This CDR3 is built from 13 residues. V lost 9 bases, J lost 6 bases, and 7 bases stayed unmatched. Assay: immunoSEQ multiplex PCR; the TCRdb copy retains only in-frame clones and omits some. The data contain just over 95,000 clones, more than 65% of them singletons. The sample originates from a study of radiation and T cells in renal cell carcinoma. Study observations and caveats: Pretreatment tumor biopsies were lacking, so baseline clonotypes are unknown. From baseline, blood top tumor clonotypes peaked at 2 weeks post-radiation.

The chain links TRBV19 to TRBJ2-2, with TRBD1 identical over 7 bases. This receptor was taken from a man aged 55 to 70 with renal cell carcinoma. The material was blood, obtained from a patient whose treatment included radiotherapy and nephrectomy. This chain's CDR3 is CASTDRAPGELFF. Written as DNA, the CDR3 is TGTGCCAGCACAGACAGGGCCCCCGGGGAGCTGTTTTTT.